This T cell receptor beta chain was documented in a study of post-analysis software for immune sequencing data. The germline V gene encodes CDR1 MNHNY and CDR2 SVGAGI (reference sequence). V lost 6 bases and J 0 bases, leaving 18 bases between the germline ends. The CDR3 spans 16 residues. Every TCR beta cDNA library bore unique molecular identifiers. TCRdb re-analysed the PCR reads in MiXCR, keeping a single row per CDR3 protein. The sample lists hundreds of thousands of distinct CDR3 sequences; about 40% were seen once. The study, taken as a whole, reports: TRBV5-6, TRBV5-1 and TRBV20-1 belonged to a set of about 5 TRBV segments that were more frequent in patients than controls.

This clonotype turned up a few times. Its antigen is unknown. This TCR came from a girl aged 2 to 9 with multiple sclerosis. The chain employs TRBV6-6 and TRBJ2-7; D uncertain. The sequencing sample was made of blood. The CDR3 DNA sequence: TGTGCCAGCAGATCGCCTCTTTCACAGTCCTCCTACGAGCAGTACTTC. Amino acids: CASRSPLSQSSYEQYF.